The clone carrying this TCR beta chain was seen only a few times. Its specificity is not known. CDR1 and CDR2 from the germline V gene are SGHNT and YYREEE (reference sequence). This CDR3 comprises 13 residues. The ends lost 3 bases at V and 6 bases at J; junction bases unmatched: 4. The sample is drawn from a study of T-cell reconstitution after alpha-beta-depleted transplantation in children. Whole-study findings and limits: T-cell counts and diversity at one year following transplant were attributed mainly to newly produced T cells.

Library preparation (for TCRbeta) was performed with unique molecular identifiers. TCRdb itself ran the PCR reads through MiXCR, one entry per CDR3 protein. The sample shows approximately 430,000 distinct CDR3 sequences, around 15% of them seen only once. The chain recombines TRBV5-4 with TRBJ2-3; TRBD2 aligns across 7 bases. The sample in question was PBMCs, mostly from graft donor cells, obtained 360 days after TCRalphabeta/CD19-depleted stem cell transplant. The receptor was isolated from a boy under two years old who had a stem cell transplant for Wiskott-Aldrich syndrome, so the T cells may come from the graft donor. CDR3 bases: TGTGCCAGCAGCTCCCAGACTAGCGATACGCAGTATTTT. Translating gives CASSSQTSDTQYF.